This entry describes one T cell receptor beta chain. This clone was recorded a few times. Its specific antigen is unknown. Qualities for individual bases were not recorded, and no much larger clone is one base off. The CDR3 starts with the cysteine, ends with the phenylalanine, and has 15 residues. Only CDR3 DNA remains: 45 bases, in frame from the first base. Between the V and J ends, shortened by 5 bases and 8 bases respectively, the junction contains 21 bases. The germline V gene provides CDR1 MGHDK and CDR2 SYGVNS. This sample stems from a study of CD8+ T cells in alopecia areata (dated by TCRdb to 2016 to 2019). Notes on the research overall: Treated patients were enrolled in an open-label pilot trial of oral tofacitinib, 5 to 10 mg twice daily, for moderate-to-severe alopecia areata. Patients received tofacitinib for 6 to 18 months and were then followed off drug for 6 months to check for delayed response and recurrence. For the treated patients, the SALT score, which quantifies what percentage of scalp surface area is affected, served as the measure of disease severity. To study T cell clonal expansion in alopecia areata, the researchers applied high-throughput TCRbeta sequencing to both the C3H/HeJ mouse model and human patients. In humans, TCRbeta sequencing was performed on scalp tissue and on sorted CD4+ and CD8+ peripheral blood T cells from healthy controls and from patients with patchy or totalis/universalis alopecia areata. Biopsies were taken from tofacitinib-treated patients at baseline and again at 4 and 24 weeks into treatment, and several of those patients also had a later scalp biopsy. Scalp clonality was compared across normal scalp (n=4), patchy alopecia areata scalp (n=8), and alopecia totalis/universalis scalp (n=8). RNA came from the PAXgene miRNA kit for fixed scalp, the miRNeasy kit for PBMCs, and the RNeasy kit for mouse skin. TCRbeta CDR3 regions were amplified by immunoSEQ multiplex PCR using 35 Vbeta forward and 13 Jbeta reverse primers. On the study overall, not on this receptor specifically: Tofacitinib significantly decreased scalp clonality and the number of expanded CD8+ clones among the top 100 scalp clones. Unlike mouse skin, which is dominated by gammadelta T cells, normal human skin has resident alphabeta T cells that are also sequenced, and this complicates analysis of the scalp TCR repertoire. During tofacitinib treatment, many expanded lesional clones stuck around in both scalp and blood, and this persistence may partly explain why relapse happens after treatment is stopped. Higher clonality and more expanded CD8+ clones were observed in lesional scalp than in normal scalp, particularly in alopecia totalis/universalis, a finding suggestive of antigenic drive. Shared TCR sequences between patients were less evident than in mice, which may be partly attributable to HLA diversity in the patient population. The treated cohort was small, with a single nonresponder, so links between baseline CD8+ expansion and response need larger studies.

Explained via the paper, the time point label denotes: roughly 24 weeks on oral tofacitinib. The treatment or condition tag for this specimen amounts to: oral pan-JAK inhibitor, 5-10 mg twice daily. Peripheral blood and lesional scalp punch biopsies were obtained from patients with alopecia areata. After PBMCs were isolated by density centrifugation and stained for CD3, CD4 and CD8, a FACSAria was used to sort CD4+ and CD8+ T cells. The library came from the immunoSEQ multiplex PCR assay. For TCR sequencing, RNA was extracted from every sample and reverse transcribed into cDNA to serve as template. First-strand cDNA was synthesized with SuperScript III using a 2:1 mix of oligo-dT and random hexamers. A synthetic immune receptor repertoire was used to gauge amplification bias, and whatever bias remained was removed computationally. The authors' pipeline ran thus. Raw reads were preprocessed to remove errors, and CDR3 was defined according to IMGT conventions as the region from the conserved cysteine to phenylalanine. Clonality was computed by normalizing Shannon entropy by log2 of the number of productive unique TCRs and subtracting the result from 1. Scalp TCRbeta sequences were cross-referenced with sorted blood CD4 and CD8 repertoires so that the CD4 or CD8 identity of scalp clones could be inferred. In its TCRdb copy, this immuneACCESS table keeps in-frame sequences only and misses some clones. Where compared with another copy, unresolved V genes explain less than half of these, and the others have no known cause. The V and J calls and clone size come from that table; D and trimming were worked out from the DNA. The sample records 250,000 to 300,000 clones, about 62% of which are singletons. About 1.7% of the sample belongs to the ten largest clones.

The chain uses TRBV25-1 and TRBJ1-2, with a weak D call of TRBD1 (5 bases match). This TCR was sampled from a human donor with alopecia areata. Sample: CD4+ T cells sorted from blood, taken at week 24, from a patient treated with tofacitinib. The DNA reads TGTGCCAGCAGTCCCCCGGGGGGGAACGGGGTGGGCTACACCTTC. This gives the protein CASSPPGGNGVGYTF.